The next 18 T cell receptor beta chains were all read from a single sample in a study of blood T cell repertoires in COVID-19. Method: immunoSEQ multiplex PCR; TCRdb's copy keeps in-frame clones and lacks some. The sample holds about 190,000 clones, 65% to 85% seen once. Sequencing was carried out using PBMCs or T cells enriched from blood (not recorded which). These receptors were collected from a woman aged 25 to 39 who had been exposed to COVID-19.

The genes are TRBV10-2 and TRBJ1-1; unclear D gene. Trimming left V 2 bases short and J 1 base short, with 14 bases between. The CDR3 is 16 amino acids. Germline V gene lookup returns CDR1 WSHSY and CDR2 SAAADI. Here the CDR3 DNA reads TGCGCCAGCAGTGAGATGGAGGTCGACTGGAACACTGAAGCTTTCTTT. Protein sequence: CASSEMEVDWNTEAFF.

The chain links TRBV12-5 to TRBJ1-5; D call uncertain. The CDR3 is 13 amino acids. The germline CDR1 and CDR2 sequences are LGHNT and FRNRAP. The V and J ends lost 2 bases and 6 bases respectively, with 8 bases between them. Here the CDR3 reads CASGLSRVQPQHF. The CDR3 DNA sequence: TGTGCTAGTGGTTTGTCGCGGGTTCAGCCCCAGCATTTT.

The V and J genes are TRBV11-2 and TRBJ1-4; possibly TRBD1 for D (5 bases). V lost 2 bases, J lost 6 bases, and 13 bases lay in between. The length of the CDR3 is 15 residues. Germline loops: CDR1 SGHAT, CDR2 FQNNGV. The CDR3 region has the DNA TGTGCCAGCAGCTTACGTAGGGGCTTAGATGAAAAACTGTTTTTT. It is translated as CASSLRRGLDEKLFF.

Concerning this clone: One junction end disagrees with the germline gene, perhaps due to a read error. The chain recombines TRBV3-1 (or the pseudogene TRBV3-2) with TRBJ2-1, with D possibly matching TRBD1 (6 bases). Germline V gives CDR1 LGHDT, CDR2 YNNKEL (reference sequence). This CDR3 region has 15 residues. The CDR3 protein is CASSPWETGYYEQFF. CDR3 in DNA: TGTGCCAGCAGCCCCTGGGAGACAGGCTACTATGAGCAGTTCTTC.

CDR3 loop: CASSGQARSYEQYF. CDR3 nucleotides: TGTGCCAGCTCGGGACAGGCCCGATCCTACGAGCAGTACTTC. This rearrangement joins TRBV18 to TRBJ2-7, with 8 bases matching TRBD1. The CDR3 runs 14 residues. From germline, CDR1 is KGHSH and CDR2 LQKENI. Trimming took 6 bases from V and 1 from J; bases not matched to a gene: 5.

The table lists this clone with a few counts. This chain joins TRBV11-2 and TRBJ2-7, with 9 positions matching TRBD2. V dropped 5 bases and J dropped 5; count of bases not matched to a gene: 4. Germline CDR1 reads SGHAT; CDR2 reads FQNNGV. This CDR3 comprises 13 residues. The CDR3 reads CASSPWTSDEQYF. The DNA of the CDR3 is TGTGCCAGCAGCCCGTGGACTAGCGACGAGCAGTACTTC.

This rearrangement joins TRBV9 to TRBJ1-6; no clear D gene. The CDR3 has 16 residues. The ends were cut back, 1 base at V and 7 bases at J, with 15 bases in the middle. Germline-derived CDR1 and CDR2 are SGDLS and YYNGEE. The CDR3 here is CASSVSTGLENSPLHF. The CDR3 nucleotides are TGTGCCAGCAGCGTAAGTACGGGGTTAGAGAATTCACCCCTCCACTTT.

This chain joins TRBV10-3 and TRBJ2-2; tentatively, D is TRBD2 (6 bases). Germline V lookup: CDR1 ENHRY, CDR2 SYGVKD. This CDR3 comprises 15 residues. Trimming pared 7 bases from V and 6 bases from J, leaving 18 bases between. CDR3 protein: CAIKWRASDAGELFF. The DNA for the CDR3 is TGTGCCATCAAGTGGAGGGCGTCGGACGCCGGGGAGCTGTTTTTT.

V gene TRBV11-2 combines with J gene TRBJ1-1; no clear D. Trimming cost V 0 bases and J 1 base, with 9 bases left between them. Per germline, CDR1 SGHAT and CDR2 FQNNGV. The CDR3 is made up of 15 amino acids. CDR3 sequence: CASSLDELRNTEAFF. CDR3 coding DNA: TGTGCCAGCAGCTTAGACGAGTTACGGAACACTGAAGCTTTCTTT.

V is TRBV6-4 and J is TRBJ2-2, with a weak D call TRBD2 (5 bases). CDR1 and CDR2 from the germline V gene are MRHNA and SNTAGT. V lost 5 bases to trimming and J lost 6 bases, with 13 bases between them. This CDR3 contains 14 residues. CDR3 nucleotides: TGTGCCAGCAGTTTCGGACTGGCCCCCGGGGAGCTGTTTTTT. Residues: CASSFGLAPGELFF.

This chain uses TRBV7-6 with TRBJ2-2; D might be TRBD1 (6 bases). Germline lookup yields CDR1 SGHVS and CDR2 FNYEAQ. Trimming took off 4 bases at V and 6 bases at J, with 18 bases between the two ends. There are 16 residues in the CDR3. In nucleotides, the CDR3 is TGTGCCAGCAGCTCCGGACAGCTAGACAGATCCGGGGAGCTGTTTTTT. Translated, it gives CASSSGQLDRSGELFF.

CDR3 residues: CASSQVLGQGGNEQFF. The CDR3 nucleotides are TGCGCCAGCAGCCAAGTTTTGGGACAGGGCGGCAATGAGCAGTTCTTC. The chain is built from TRBV4-1 and TRBJ2-1; TRBD1 matches at 9 bases. V shed 1 base, J shed 6 bases, and the junction held 7 bases outside the gene matches. Germline V lookup: CDR1 MGHRA, CDR2 YSYEKL. This CDR3 has 16 amino acids.

This chain links TRBV9 with TRBJ2-7, with a tentative D call TRBD1 (6 bases). The germline V gene has CDR1 SGDLS and CDR2 YYNGEE. CDR3 length: 14 amino acids. V was cut by 2 bases and J by 5 bases, with 14 bases left in between. In nucleotides, the CDR3 is TGTGCCAGCAGCGTCAGGGGTACCTCTCACGAGCAGTACTTC. The encoded protein is CASSVRGTSHEQYF.

The chain has TRBV30 and TRBJ2-7; 7 nucleotides match TRBD1. Germline values: CDR1 GTSNPN, CDR2 SVGIG (reference sequence). The CDR3 runs to 16 residues. V lost 0 bases and J lost 1; bases outside the gene matches: 9. CDR3 in amino acids: CAWSVLRGLRSYEQYF. CDR3 coding DNA: TGTGCCTGGAGTGTTTTAAGGGGGCTAAGGTCCTACGAGCAGTACTTC. The full variable domain, completed using reference TRBV30 and TRBJ2-7, is SQTIHQWPATLVQPVGSPLSLECTVEGTSNPNLYWYRQAAGRGLQLLFYSVGIGQISSEVPQNLSASRPQDRQFILSSKKLLLSDSGFYLCAWSVLRGLRSYEQYFGPGTRLTVT.

This chain links TRBV6-5 with TRBJ1-2; TRBD1 is a possible D gene (5 bases). V lost 5 bases, J lost 2 bases, and 15 bases lay in between. This CDR3 has 15 amino acids. Germline CDR1 and CDR2: MNHEY and SVGAGI. The CDR3 nucleotides read TGTGCCAGCAGTCGACAGAACAGGATGAACTATGGCTACACCTTC. As protein: CASSRQNRMNYGYTF.

The chain couples TRBV11-3 to TRBJ1-5, with D uncertain. The CDR3 extends over 15 amino acids. Trimming cost V 5 bases and J 3 bases, with 14 bases left between them. The V gene's germline CDR1 is SGHNT and CDR2 YENEEA. DNA for the CDR3: TGTGCCAGCAGCCGAGAACTATTGATCAATCAGCCCCAGCATTTT. It translates to CASSRELLINQPQHF.

This rearrangement joins TRBV5-5 to TRBJ1-1; D not certain. The germline CDR1 and CDR2 sequences are SGHKS and YYEKEE (reference sequence). The CDR3 has 13 amino acids. V gave up 0 bases and J gave up 5 bases, with 8 bases separating them. In DNA form, the CDR3 reads TGTGCCAGCAGCTTGGAGAGGGTGACTGAAGCTTTCTTT. Amino acids: CASSLERVTEAFF. Based on the CDR3 plus reference TRBV5-5 and TRBJ1-1, the full variable domain is DAGVTQSPTHLIKTRGQQVTLRCSPISGHKSVSWYQQVLGQGPQFIFQYYEKEERGRGNFPDRFSARQFPNYSSELNVNALLLGDSALYLCASSLERVTEAFFGQGTRLTVV.

The chain joins TRBV27 to TRBJ1-1; 7 nucleotides match TRBD1. CDR3 length: 14 amino acids. Trimming removed 7 bases from V and 6 bases from J; junction bases left unmatched: 11. Germline-derived CDR1 and CDR2 are MNHEY and SMNVEV (reference sequence). Written as DNA, the CDR3 is TGTGCCAGCACCGCCCCGGGACAGAGACCTGAAGCTTTCTTT. Translating it yields CASTAPGQRPEAFF.